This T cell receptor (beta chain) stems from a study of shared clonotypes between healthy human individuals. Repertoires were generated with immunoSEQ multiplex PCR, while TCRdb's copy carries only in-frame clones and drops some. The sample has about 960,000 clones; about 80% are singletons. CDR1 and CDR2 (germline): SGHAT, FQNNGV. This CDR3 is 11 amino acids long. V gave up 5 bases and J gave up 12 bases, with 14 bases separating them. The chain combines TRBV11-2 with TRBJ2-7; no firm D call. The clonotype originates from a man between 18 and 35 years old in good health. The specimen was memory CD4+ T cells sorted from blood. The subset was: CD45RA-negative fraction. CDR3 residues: CASSQNTRWYF. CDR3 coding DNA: TGTGCCAGCAGCCAGAATACGCGGTGGTACTTC.